Each of the 4 T cell receptor beta chains below was sequenced from the same sample in a study of shared clonotypes between healthy human individuals. TCRdb's copy holds only in-frame clones and misses some; the assay was immunoSEQ multiplex PCR. The sample holds approximately 480,000 clones, 60% to 80% seen once. The sample consisted of PBMCs. These receptors were taken from a woman in her thirties or forties in good health. Some clones in this sample may be carry-over from other donors' samples.

V is TRBV18 and J is TRBJ2-7; D is uncertain. Germline V lookup: CDR1 KGHSH, CDR2 LQKENI. The CDR3 is made up of 14 amino acids. V lost 6 bases to trimming and J lost 0 bases, with 12 bases between them. CDR3 in DNA: TGTGCCAGCTCGCCAGTGGAGAGCTCCTACGAGCAGTACTTC. Translated: CASSPVESSYEQYF.

The chain joins TRBV29-1 to TRBJ2-3; 9 bases line up with TRBD1. The germline gives CDR1 SQVTM, CDR2 ANQGSEA. The CDR3 runs 13 residues. With 8 bases clipped from V and 1 base from J, the junction kept 4 bases outside the gene matches. CDR3 amino acids: CSHRQGGTDTQYF. For the CDR3, the DNA is TGCAGCCACAGACAGGGGGGCACAGATACGCAGTATTTT.

The chain joins TRBV29-1 to TRBJ1-3; the D gene is possibly TRBD1 (6 bases). This CDR3 spans 15 amino acids. V lost 0 bases and J 4 bases, leaving 13 bases between the germline ends. The germline CDR1 and CDR2 sequences are SQVTM and ANQGSEA. CDR3: CSVEDWGGPGNTIYF. The CDR3 DNA sequence: TGCAGCGTTGAAGACTGGGGGGGGCCGGGAAACACCATATATTTT.

This clone has just a few counts. The chain uses TRBV5-6 and TRBJ2-7; D uncertain. CDR3 size: 13 residues. Deletions cut 4 bases from V and 0 bases from J, with 8 bases between. CDR1 is SGHDT, CDR2 YYEEEE, per germline. CDR3 coding DNA: TGTGCCAGCAGCACCTTGTTCTCCTACGAGCAGTACTTC. It specifies CASSTLFSYEQYF.